This TCR beta chain emerged from a study of molecular identifiers for immune sequencing clone quantification. Looking at the study overall: RNA from around 20,000 or 100,000 naive CD8 cells was split five ways in replicates, with four sequenced. General observations from the study: One cell's worth of spiked Jurkat TCR RNA was reportedly detectable among about 930,000 naive cells.

CDR1 is LGHNA, CDR2 YSLEER, per germline. V lost 0 bases and J lost 4, with 18 bases in between. CDR3 size: 17 residues. Ten or more counts support this clonotype. No antigen is known for it. Preparation methods for the bulk TCR libraries were those previously described, with listed TCR primers. MiXCR was run by TCRdb on the PCR reads, yielding one entry per CDR3 protein. The sample has roughly 93,000 distinct CDR3 sequences; roughly 20% are singletons. Sorted inputs of roughly 17,000 to 1,100,000 cells, with 10%, 30% or 50% RNA, yielded naive CD8 libraries. This receptor was obtained from a human donor in good health. Some libraries in this study had Jurkat cell RNA spiked in. Sequenced input: naive CD8+ T cells from blood, with Jurkat cell RNA spiked in. Subset: FACS-sorted CD8+CD4-CCR7+CD45RA+ naive T cells. The V call is TRBV4-3, the J call TRBJ1-1; D perhaps matches TRBD1 (6 bases). This chain's CDR3 is CASSQDGWGEGGTEAFF. The CDR3, as DNA: TGCGCCAGCAGCCAAGATGGGTGGGGAGAGGGGGGCACTGAAGCTTTCTTT.